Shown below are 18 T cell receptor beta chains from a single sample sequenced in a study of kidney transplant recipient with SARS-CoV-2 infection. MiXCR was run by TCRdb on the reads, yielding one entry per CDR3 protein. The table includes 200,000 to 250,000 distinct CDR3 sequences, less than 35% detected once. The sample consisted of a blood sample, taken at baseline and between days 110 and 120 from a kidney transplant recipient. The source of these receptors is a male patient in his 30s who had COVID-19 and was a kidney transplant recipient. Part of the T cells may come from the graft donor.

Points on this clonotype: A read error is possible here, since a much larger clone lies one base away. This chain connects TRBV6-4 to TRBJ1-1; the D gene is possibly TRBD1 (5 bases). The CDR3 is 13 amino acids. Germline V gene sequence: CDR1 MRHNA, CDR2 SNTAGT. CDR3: CAGSEQGGTEAFF. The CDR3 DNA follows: TGTGCCGGCAGTGAGCAGGGCGGCACTGAAGCTTTCTTT.

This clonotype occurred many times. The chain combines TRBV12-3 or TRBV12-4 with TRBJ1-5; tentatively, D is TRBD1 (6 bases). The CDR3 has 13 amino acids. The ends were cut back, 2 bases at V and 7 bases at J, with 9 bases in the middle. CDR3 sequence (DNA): TGTGCCAGCAGTTTACAGGGGTGGCAGCCCCAGCATTTT. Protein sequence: CASSLQGWQPQHF.

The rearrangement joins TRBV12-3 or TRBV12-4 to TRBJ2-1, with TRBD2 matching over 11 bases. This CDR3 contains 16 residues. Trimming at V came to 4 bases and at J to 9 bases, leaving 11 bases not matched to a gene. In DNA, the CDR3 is TGTGCCAGCAGTTCGTTAGCGGGAGGGCCGAACAGTGAGCAGTTCTTC. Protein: CASSSLAGGPNSEQFF.

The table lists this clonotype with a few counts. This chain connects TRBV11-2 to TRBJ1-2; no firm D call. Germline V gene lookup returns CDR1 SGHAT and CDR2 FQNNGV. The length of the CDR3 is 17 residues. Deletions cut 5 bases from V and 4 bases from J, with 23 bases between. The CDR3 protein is CASSRKLTSRKTYGYTF. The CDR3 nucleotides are TGTGCCAGCAGCCGAAAGTTAACAAGCAGAAAGACCTATGGCTACACCTTC.

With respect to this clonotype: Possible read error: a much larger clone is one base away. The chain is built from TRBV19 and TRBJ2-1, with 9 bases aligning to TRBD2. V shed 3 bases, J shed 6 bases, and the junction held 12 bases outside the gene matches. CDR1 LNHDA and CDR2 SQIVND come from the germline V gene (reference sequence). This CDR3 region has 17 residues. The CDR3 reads CASSIPLRGRERNEQFF. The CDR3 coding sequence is TGTGCCAGTAGTATCCCCCTCCGCGGGAGGGAGCGCAATGAGCAGTTCTTC.

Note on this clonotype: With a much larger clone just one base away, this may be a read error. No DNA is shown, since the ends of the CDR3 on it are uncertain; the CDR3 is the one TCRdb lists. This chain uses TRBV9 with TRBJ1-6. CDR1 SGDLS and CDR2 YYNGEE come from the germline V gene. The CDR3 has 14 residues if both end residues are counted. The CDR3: CACSVDTYNSPLHF.

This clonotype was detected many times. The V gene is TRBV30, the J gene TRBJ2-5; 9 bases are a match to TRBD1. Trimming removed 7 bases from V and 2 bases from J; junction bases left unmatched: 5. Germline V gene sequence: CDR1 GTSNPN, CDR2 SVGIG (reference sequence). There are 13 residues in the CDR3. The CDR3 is CALTQGAQETQYF. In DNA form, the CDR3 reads TGTGCCTTAACACAGGGGGCACAAGAGACCCAGTACTTC.

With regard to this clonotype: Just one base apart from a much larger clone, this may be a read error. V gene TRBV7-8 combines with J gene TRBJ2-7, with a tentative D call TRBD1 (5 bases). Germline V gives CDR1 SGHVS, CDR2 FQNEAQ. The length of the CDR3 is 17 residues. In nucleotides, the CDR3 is TGTGCCAACAGCTTGGGAACTCCGACAGCAGCTTCCTACGAGCAGTACTTC. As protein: CANSLGTPTAASYEQYF.

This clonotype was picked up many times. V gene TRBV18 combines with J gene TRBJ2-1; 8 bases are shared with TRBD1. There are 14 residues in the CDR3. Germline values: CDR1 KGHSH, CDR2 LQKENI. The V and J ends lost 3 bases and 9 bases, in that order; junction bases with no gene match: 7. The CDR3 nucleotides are TGTGCCAGCTCACCGGCAGGGGGCCTCGGTGAGCAGTTCTTC. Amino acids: CASSPAGGLGEQFF.

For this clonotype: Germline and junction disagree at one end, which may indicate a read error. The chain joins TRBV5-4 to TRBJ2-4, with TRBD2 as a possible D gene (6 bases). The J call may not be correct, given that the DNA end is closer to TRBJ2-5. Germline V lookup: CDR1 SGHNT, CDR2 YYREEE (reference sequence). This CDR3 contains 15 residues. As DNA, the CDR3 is TGCGCCAGCAGCCCAACTAACGGGACTGGTGAGACCCAGTACTTC. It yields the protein CASSPTNGTGETQYF.

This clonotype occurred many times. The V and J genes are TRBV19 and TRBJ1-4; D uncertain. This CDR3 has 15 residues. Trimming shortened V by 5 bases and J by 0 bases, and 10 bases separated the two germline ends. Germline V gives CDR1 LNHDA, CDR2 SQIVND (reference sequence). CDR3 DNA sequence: TGTGCCAGTAGTCCAACAGAGACAACTAATGAAAAACTGTTTTTT. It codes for CASSPTETTNEKLFF.

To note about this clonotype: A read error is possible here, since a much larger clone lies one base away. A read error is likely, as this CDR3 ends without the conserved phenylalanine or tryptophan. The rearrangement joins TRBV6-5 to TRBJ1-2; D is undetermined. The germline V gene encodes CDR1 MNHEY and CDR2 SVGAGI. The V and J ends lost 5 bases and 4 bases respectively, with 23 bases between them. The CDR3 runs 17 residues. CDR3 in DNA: TGTGCCAGCAGTCTAACGTCGGAATGTAGAAAGACCTATGGCTACACCCTC. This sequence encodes CASSLTSECRKTYGYTL.

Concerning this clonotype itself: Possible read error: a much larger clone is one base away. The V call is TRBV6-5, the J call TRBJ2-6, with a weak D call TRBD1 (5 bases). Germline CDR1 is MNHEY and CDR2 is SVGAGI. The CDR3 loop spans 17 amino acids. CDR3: CASSVAPAGAGANALTF. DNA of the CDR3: TGTGCCAGCAGTGTTGCCCCGGCCGGAGCTGGGGCCAACGCCCTGACTTTC.

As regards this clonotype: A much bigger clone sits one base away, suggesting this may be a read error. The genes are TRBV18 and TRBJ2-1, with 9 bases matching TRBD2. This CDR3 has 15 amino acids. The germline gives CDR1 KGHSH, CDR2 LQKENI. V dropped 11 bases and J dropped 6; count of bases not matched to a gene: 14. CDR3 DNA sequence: TGTGCCTCCACACGGGCGGGAGGGCCATCCAATGAGCAGTTCTTC. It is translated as CASTRAGGPSNEQFF. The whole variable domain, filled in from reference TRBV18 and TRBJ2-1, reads NAGVMQNPRHLVRRRGQEARLRCSPMKGHSHVYWYRQLPEEGLKFMVYLQKENIIDESGMPKERFSAEFPKEGPSILRIQQVVRGDSAAYFCASTRAGGPSNEQFFGPGTRLTVL.

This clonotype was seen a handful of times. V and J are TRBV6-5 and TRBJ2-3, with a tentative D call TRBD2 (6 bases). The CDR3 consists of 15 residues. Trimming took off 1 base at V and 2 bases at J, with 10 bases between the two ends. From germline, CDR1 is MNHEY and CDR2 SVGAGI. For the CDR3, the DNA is TGTGCCAGCAGTTACTTTAGCGGACACACAGATACGCAGTATTTT. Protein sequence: CASSYFSGHTDTQYF.

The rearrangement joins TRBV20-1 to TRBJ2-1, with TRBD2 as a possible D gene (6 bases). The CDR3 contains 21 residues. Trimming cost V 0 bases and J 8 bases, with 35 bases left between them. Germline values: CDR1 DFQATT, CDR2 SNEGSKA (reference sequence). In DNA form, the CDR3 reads TGCAGTGCTAGAGATCCGACTGTCGACGTCTTTAGCGGCCCTAGAGTCCATGAGCAGTTCTTC. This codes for CSARDPTVDVFSGPRVHEQFF.

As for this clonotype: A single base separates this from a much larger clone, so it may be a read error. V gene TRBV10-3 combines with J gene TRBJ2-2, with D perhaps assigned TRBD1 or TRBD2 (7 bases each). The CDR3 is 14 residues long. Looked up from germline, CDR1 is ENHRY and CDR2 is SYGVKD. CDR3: CATEAGGATEELFF. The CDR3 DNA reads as TGTGCCACCGAGGCAGGGGGGGCCACCGAGGAGCTGTTTTTT.

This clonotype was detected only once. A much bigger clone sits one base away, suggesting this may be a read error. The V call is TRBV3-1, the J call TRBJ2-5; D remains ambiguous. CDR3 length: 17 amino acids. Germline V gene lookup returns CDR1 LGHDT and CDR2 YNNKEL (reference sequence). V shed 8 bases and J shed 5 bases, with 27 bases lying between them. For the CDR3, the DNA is TGTGCCAGCTGCCTGATTTATCCCATTTCTTTCTCTGAGACCCAGTACTTC. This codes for CASCLIYPISFSETQYF.